This passage covers 7 T cell receptor beta chains from one sample sequenced in a study of blood T cell repertoires in COVID-19. Libraries were prepared by immunoSEQ multiplex PCR; TCRdb keeps only in-frame clonotypes and omits some of them. The sample consists of over 50,000 clones, around 87% of them appearing once. The sequencing input was peripheral blood. The receptor source for this set is a man in his 60s with acute or convalescent COVID-19.

The chain recombines TRBV24-1 with TRBJ2-1; TRBD1 aligns across 10 bases. The germline V gene encodes CDR1 KGHDR and CDR2 SFDVKD. V lost 4 bases to trimming and J lost 6 bases; unmatched junction nucleotides: 8. The CDR3 loop spans 16 amino acids. CDR3 sequence (DNA): TGTGCCACCAGTGACTCAGGGACAGGGGTTCCCAATGAGCAGTTCTTC. Protein product: CATSDSGTGVPNEQFF.

The rearrangement uses TRBV7-8 and TRBJ1-2, with no clear D. This CDR3 is built from 15 residues. V lost 3 bases and J 3 bases, leaving 14 bases between the germline ends. CDR1 SGHVS and CDR2 FQNEAQ come from the germline V gene. CDR3: CASSLHGGPYYGYTF. CDR3 sequence (DNA): TGTGCCAGCAGCTTGCATGGTGGGCCGTACTATGGCTACACCTTC. Full variable domain (missing parts from reference TRBV7-8 and TRBJ1-2): GAGVSQSPRYKVAKRGQDVALRCDPISGHVSLFWYQQALGQGPEFLTYFQNEAQLDKSGLPSDRFFAERPEGSVSTLKIQRTQQEDSAVYLCASSLHGGPYYGYTFGSGTRLTVV.

The J gene is TRBJ1-3, the V gene TRBV5-1; the match to TRBD1 covers 7 bases. CDR1 is SGHRS, CDR2 YFSETQ, per germline. V shed 4 bases and J 0 bases; nucleotides not matched to a gene: 7. The length of the CDR3 is 16 residues. CDR3 DNA sequence: TGCGCCAGCAGCACGGGGACAGCTAACTCTGGAAACACCATATATTTT. Protein: CASSTGTANSGNTIYF.

V and J are TRBV6-5 and TRBJ1-2, with D possibly matching TRBD1 (5 bases). V was shortened by 0 bases and J by 2 bases, with 10 bases between the two germline ends. The CDR3 consists of 15 residues. Germline CDR1 and CDR2: MNHEY and SVGAGI. The CDR3, as DNA: TGTGCCAGCAGTTACTCTGCAGGGCCAAACTATGGCTACACCTTC. Translation: CASSYSAGPNYGYTF.

This clone was recorded only once. This chain uses TRBV9 with TRBJ1-2, with no clear D. V lost 0 bases and J 5 bases, leaving 11 bases between the germline ends. Germline loops: CDR1 SGDLS, CDR2 YYNGEE. This CDR3 has 14 amino acids. CDR3 sequence: CASSVATAPYGYTF. In DNA, the CDR3 is TGTGCCAGCAGCGTAGCGACTGCGCCTTATGGCTACACCTTC.

This chain connects TRBV7-9 to TRBJ1-1; no firm D call. V dropped 2 bases and J dropped 0 bases, with 10 bases sitting between them. CDR1 is SEHNR and CDR2 is FQNEAQ in the germline V gene (reference sequence). The CDR3 contains 15 residues. CDR3 nucleotide sequence: TGTGCCAGCAGCTTAATAACGGACTTGAACACTGAAGCTTTCTTT. It is translated as CASSLITDLNTEAFF.

This clone was detected only once. The V and J genes are TRBV2 and TRBJ2-1, with 14 bases lining up with TRBD2. CDR3 length: 17 amino acids. From germline, CDR1 is SNHLY and CDR2 FYNNEI. Losses at the gene ends were 8 bases for V and 2 bases for J; bases not matched to a gene: 8. CDR3 in DNA: TGTGCCAGCCGGAGAAGGGGACTAGCGGGGGCCTACAATGAGCAGTTCTTC. Its protein product is CASRRRGLAGAYNEQFF.